These 28 T cell receptor beta chains were sequenced from one sample in a study of technical replicates of blood from several donors (dated by TCRdb to the late 2010s). The library was produced with the immunoSEQ multiplex PCR assay. As stored in TCRdb, this immuneACCESS dataset retains in-frame rearrangements with V and J assigned. A fraction of the clones does not appear; measured against another copy, unresolved V genes explain less than half of the discrepancy, and the remainder lacks a known reason. In this sample the table shows 60,000 to 85,000 clones, just under 97% of which occur a single time. The top ten hold 0.2% to 0.25% of the sample. Sequencing used T cells isolated from PBMCs. These receptor sequences come from a human donor in good health.

This chain uses TRBV4-1 with TRBJ1-3; D unresolved. V shed 3 bases and J shed 4 bases, with 13 bases lying between them. Germline V gives CDR1 MGHRA, CDR2 YSYEKL. The CDR3 covers 15 residues. The CDR3 DNA reads as TGCGCCAGCAGCCAGGGAGAACAGCAAGGAAACACCATATATTTT. Encoded protein: CASSQGEQQGNTIYF.

The chain recombines TRBV6-4 with TRBJ2-7; perhaps TRBD1 as D (6 bases). Per germline, CDR1 MRHNA and CDR2 SNTAGT. This CDR3 comprises 14 residues. Trimming cost V 8 bases and J 6 bases, with 20 bases left between them. CDR3 in DNA: TGTGCCAGCTCCCGAGGACCAGGGGACGTCGAGCAGTACTTC. It is translated as CASSRGPGDVEQYF.

This clone was picked up one time. The chain uses TRBV5-8 and TRBJ2-3, with TRBD1 identical over 10 bases. CDR1 is SGHTS, CDR2 YDEGEE, per germline. With 3 bases clipped from V and 4 bases from J, the junction kept 8 bases outside the gene matches. The CDR3 length is 16 residues. As DNA, the CDR3 is TGTGCCAGCAGCTCTCTCAGGGACAGGGGTTCAGATACGCAGTATTTT. Protein: CASSSLRDRGSDTQYF.

This sequence joins TRBV5-1 and TRBJ2-1, with D possibly matching TRBD1 (6 bases). This CDR3 is built from 13 residues. V lost 1 base and J 7 bases, leaving 9 bases between the germline ends. Germline V lookup: CDR1 SGHRS, CDR2 YFSETQ. This CDR3 reads CASSLTGINEQFF. The CDR3 DNA reads TGCGCCAGCAGCTTGACAGGGATTAATGAGCAGTTCTTC.

This chain joins TRBV19 and TRBJ2-1, with 7 nucleotides matching TRBD1. This CDR3 contains 11 residues. The germline gives CDR1 LNHDA, CDR2 SQIVND (reference sequence). V lost 7 bases, J lost 10 bases, and 4 bases stayed unmatched. In DNA, the CDR3 is TGTGCCAGTACCGACAGGGTCGAGCAGTTCTTC. Its translation is CASTDRVEQFF.

The chain couples TRBV30 to TRBJ1-5, with TRBD1 identical over 9 bases. The CDR3 extends over 14 amino acids. V shed 3 bases, J shed 4 bases, and the junction held 4 bases outside the gene matches. Germline CDR1 reads GTSNPN; CDR2 reads SVGIG (reference sequence). The CDR3 coding sequence is TGTGCCTGGAGCATCGGGACAGGGAATCAGCCCCAGCATTTT. It yields the protein CAWSIGTGNQPQHF.

The chain employs TRBV6-5 and TRBJ2-1; D uncertain. CDR3 size: 15 residues. Germline V gene sequence: CDR1 MNHEY, CDR2 SVGAGI. The V end was cut by 0 bases, the J end by 6 bases, with 12 bases between. The CDR3 DNA reads TGTGCCAGCAGTTACTCGACACTCAGTGGCAATGAGCAGTTCTTC. It is translated as CASSYSTLSGNEQFF.

V gene TRBV4-1 combines with J gene TRBJ2-5, with 8 bases matching TRBD1. CDR1 and CDR2 (germline): MGHRA, YSYEKL. The CDR3 has 14 residues. Trimming cost V 2 bases and J 4 bases; bases outside gene matches: 3. Written as DNA, the CDR3 is TGCGCCAGCAGCCAACGACAGGGGAGAGAGACCCAGTACTTC. It is translated as CASSQRQGRETQYF.

The V call is TRBV7-2, the J call TRBJ1-1; a possible D gene is TRBD1 (6 bases). Trimming pared 1 base from V and 4 bases from J, leaving 13 bases between. The CDR3 covers 15 residues. Germline V gene lookup returns CDR1 SGHTA and CDR2 FQGNSA. The CDR3 here is CASSLVAGGATEAFF. CDR3 bases: TGTGCCAGCAGCTTAGTAGCGGGGGGGGCCACTGAAGCTTTCTTT.

The V and J genes are TRBV5-1 and TRBJ2-5, with 15 bases that match TRBD2. V lost 3 bases, J lost 5 bases, and 5 bases stayed unmatched. Germline lookup yields CDR1 SGHRS and CDR2 YFSETQ. The CDR3 is made up of 16 amino acids. The CDR3 nucleotides read TGCGCCAGCAGCTCCGGACTAGCGGGGGGGGTGGAGACCCAGTACTTC. Translating it yields CASSSGLAGGVETQYF.

This clone was detected once. This chain joins TRBV7-8 and TRBJ2-5; TRBD1 matches 10 bases. This CDR3 is built from 14 residues. Germline CDR1 SGHVS, CDR2 FQNEAQ. Unmatched junction bases numbered 2, after V lost 3 bases and J lost 4 bases. CDR3 bases: TGTGCCAGCAGCTTGGACAGGGGGGCAGAGACCCAGTACTTC. Protein: CASSLDRGAETQYF. Combining the CDR3 with reference TRBV7-8 and TRBJ2-5 gives the whole variable domain GAGVSQSPRYKVAKRGQDVALRCDPISGHVSLFWYQQALGQGPEFLTYFQNEAQLDKSGLPSDRFFAERPEGSVSTLKIQRTQQEDSAVYLCASSLDRGAETQYFGPGTRLLVL.

The V call is TRBV20-1, the J call TRBJ2-1; D not resolved. Germline V gene lookup returns CDR1 DFQATT and CDR2 SNEGSKA (reference sequence). V was trimmed by 3 bases and J by 7 bases, leaving 7 bases between them. The CDR3 has 11 residues. DNA for the CDR3: TGCAGTGCTAGGGTCAGTAATGAGCAGTTCTTC. It is translated as CSARVSNEQFF.

V usage is TRBV30 and J usage is TRBJ1-5; D call uncertain. This CDR3 is built from 13 residues. Trimming cost V 2 bases and J 6 bases, with 11 bases left between them. The germline CDR1 and CDR2 sequences are GTSNPN and SVGIG (reference sequence). As DNA, the CDR3 is TGTGCCTGGAGTTGGGAGTCGGGTCAGCCCCAGCATTTT. Its protein is CAWSWESGQPQHF.

The rearrangement joins TRBV27 to TRBJ1-2; 8 bases fit TRBD1. Losses at the gene ends were 2 bases for V and 8 bases for J; bases not matched to a gene: 13. The CDR3 runs to 16 residues. From germline, CDR1 is MNHEY and CDR2 SMNVEV (reference sequence). Here the CDR3 DNA reads TGTGCCAGCAGTTTACTTCCTTCGAACAGGGGGAAGGGCTACACCTTC. Translating gives CASSLLPSNRGKGYTF.

This chain uses TRBV9 with TRBJ2-3, with TRBD2 matching over 12 bases. The CDR3 length is 18 residues. The V segment lost 3 bases and the J segment 0 bases; nucleotides outside the gene matches: 8. Germline V CDR1 and CDR2: SGDLS, YYNGEE. CDR3 sequence (DNA): TGTGCCAGCAGCGGGGGGACTAGCGGGCAGATTAGCACAGATACGCAGTATTTT. Protein product: CASSGGTSGQISTDTQYF. The full variable domain, its missing parts supplied by reference TRBV9 and TRBJ2-3, is DSGVTQTPKHLITATGQRVTLRCSPRSGDLSVYWYQQSLDQGLQFLIQYYNGEERAKGNILERFSAQQFPDLHSELNLSSLELGDSALYFCASSGGTSGQISTDTQYFGPGTRLTVL.

The J gene is TRBJ2-7, the V gene TRBV7-9; D may be TRBD1 (5 bases). Trimming shortened V by 0 bases and J by 5 bases, and 14 bases separated the two germline ends. CDR1 SEHNR and CDR2 FQNEAQ come from the germline V gene (reference sequence). The CDR3 runs to 15 residues. The CDR3 region is CASSLAQGPLDEQYF. CDR3 bases: TGTGCCAGCAGCTTAGCGCAGGGCCCCTTGGACGAGCAGTACTTC.

The chain joins TRBV4-1 to TRBJ2-5; D perhaps matches TRBD2 (7 bases). V shed 2 bases and J shed 2 bases, with 21 bases lying between them. Germline lookup yields CDR1 MGHRA and CDR2 YSYEKL. The CDR3 has 18 residues. The CDR3 sequence: CASSQMSAGATIQETQYF. The CDR3 DNA is TGCGCCAGCAGCCAAATGTCGGCGGGGGCCACAATACAAGAGACCCAGTACTTC.

V gene TRBV5-1 combines with J gene TRBJ2-4, with 9 bases fitting TRBD2. This CDR3 is built from 14 residues. The V segment lost 0 bases and the J segment 5 bases; nucleotides outside the gene matches: 0. Per the germline V gene, CDR1 is SGHRS and CDR2 is YFSETQ. DNA of the CDR3: TGCGCCAGCAGCTTGGGACTAGCGGAAAACATTCAGTACTTC. Its protein product is CASSLGLAENIQYF. The full variable domain, with the rest looked up from reference TRBV5-1 and TRBJ2-4, is KAGVTQTPRYLIKTRGQQVTLSCSPISGHRSVSWYQQTPGQGLQFLFEYFSETQRNKGNFPGRFSGRQFSNSRSEMNVSTLELGDSALYLCASSLGLAENIQYFGAGTRLSVL.

This chain connects TRBV6-6 to TRBJ1-4; no reliable D call. This CDR3 has 14 amino acids. Trimming removed 6 bases from V and 0 bases from J, with 8 bases in between. The germline CDR1 and CDR2 sequences are MNHNY and SVGAGI (reference sequence). This CDR3 reads CASRPGTTNEKLFF. CDR3 coding DNA: TGTGCCAGCAGACCGGGAACAACTAATGAAAAACTGTTTTTT.

The chain uses TRBV7-9 and TRBJ2-7, with a possible D match to TRBD1 (6 bases). Germline values: CDR1 SEHNR, CDR2 FQNEAQ (reference sequence). The germline V and J ends were trimmed by 2 bases and 0 bases, with 20 bases remaining between them. The CDR3 runs to 18 residues. DNA of the CDR3: TGTGCCAGCAGCTTAATCTTTAAACAGGGCCCTCCCTCCTACGAGCAGTACTTC. Its protein product is CASSLIFKQGPPSYEQYF.

The V gene is TRBV30, the J gene TRBJ2-2; a possible D gene is TRBD1 (5 bases). This CDR3 is built from 13 residues. V lost 1 base and J lost 6, with 9 bases in between. The germline CDR1 and CDR2 sequences are GTSNPN and SVGIG (reference sequence). CDR3 loop: CAWSGPRAGELFF. CDR3 nucleotides: TGTGCCTGGAGTGGCCCCAGGGCCGGGGAGCTGTTTTTT.

V usage is TRBV27 and J usage is TRBJ2-3; 11 bases align to TRBD2. CDR1 is MNHEY, CDR2 SMNVEV, per germline (reference sequence). V dropped 3 bases and J dropped 0; count of bases not matched to a gene: 11. This CDR3 is built from 19 residues. The CDR3 sequence: CASSFRPKTSGTSTDTQYF. CDR3 DNA sequence: TGTGCCAGCAGTTTTCGGCCTAAGACTAGCGGGACGAGCACAGATACGCAGTATTTT.

The chain is built from TRBV14 and TRBJ2-7; TRBD1 matches 8 bases. Germline V gene sequence: CDR1 SGHDN, CDR2 FVKESK. CDR3 length equals 17 residues. The trim removed 1 base at V and 4 bases at J, leaving 12 bases unmatched. The CDR3 sequence is CASSQGHRFQGAYEQYF. The DNA for the CDR3 is TGTGCCAGCAGCCAAGGCCACAGATTCCAGGGGGCATACGAGCAGTACTTC.

The rearrangement links TRBV7-9 to TRBJ2-4, with 7 nucleotides matching TRBD2. The germline V gene encodes CDR1 SEHNR and CDR2 FQNEAQ (reference sequence). The trim removed 5 bases at V and 2 bases at J, leaving 9 bases unmatched. The CDR3 has 16 residues. The CDR3 loop reads CASSPGGTLSKNIQYF. DNA of the CDR3: TGTGCCAGCAGCCCCGGGGGGACCTTATCCAAAAACATTCAGTACTTC.

This rearrangement joins TRBV6-1 to TRBJ1-1; the match to TRBD1 covers 9 bases. There are 15 residues in the CDR3. V was clipped by 7 bases and J by 0 bases; unmatched bases: 6. The V gene's germline CDR1 is MNHNS and CDR2 SASEGT. CDR3 sequence: CASKTGGVMNTEAFF. CDR3 in DNA: TGTGCCAGCAAGACAGGGGGAGTCATGAACACTGAAGCTTTCTTT.

V and J are TRBV6-1 and TRBJ2-1; 8 bases are shared with TRBD2. This CDR3 region has 17 residues. The V and J ends lost 2 bases and 7 bases, in that order; junction bases with no gene match: 13. The germline CDR1 and CDR2 sequences are MNHNS and SASEGT. The CDR3 protein is CASSEKRLANWGNEQFF. CDR3 nucleotides: TGTGCCAGCAGTGAAAAACGACTAGCGAACTGGGGGAATGAGCAGTTCTTC.

The J gene is TRBJ1-1, the V gene TRBV7-9, with 7 bases matching TRBD1. Looked up from germline, CDR1 is SEHNR and CDR2 is FQNEAQ (reference sequence). The CDR3 sequence is 15 residues long. Unmatched junction bases numbered 10, after V lost 5 bases and J lost 4 bases. The CDR3, as DNA: TGTGCCAGCAGCCTTGATTGGGGACAGATCACTGAAGCTTTCTTT. Its translation is CASSLDWGQITEAFF.

The CDR3 sequence: CASSGLAGERMSTDTQYF. Written as DNA, the CDR3 is TGCGCCAGCAGCGGACTAGCGGGGGAAAGAATGAGCACAGATACGCAGTATTTT. The J gene is TRBJ2-3, the V gene TRBV5-1, with TRBD2 matching 13 bases. The CDR3 loop spans 18 amino acids. V dropped 4 bases and J dropped 0; count of bases not matched to a gene: 8. From germline, CDR1 is SGHRS and CDR2 YFSETQ.